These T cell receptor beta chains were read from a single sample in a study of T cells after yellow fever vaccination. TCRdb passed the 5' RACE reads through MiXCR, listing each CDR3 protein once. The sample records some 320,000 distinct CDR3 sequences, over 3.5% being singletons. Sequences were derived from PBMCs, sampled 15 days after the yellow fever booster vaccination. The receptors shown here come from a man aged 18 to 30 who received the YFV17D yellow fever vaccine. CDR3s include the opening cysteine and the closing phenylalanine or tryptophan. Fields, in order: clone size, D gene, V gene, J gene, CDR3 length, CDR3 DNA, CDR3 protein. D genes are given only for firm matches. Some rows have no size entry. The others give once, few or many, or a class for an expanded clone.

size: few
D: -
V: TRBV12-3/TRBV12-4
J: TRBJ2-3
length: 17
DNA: TGTGCCAGCAGTTTATTTGTGCCAGGGGTCGGCACAGATACGCAGTATTTT
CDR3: CASSLFVPGVGTDTQYF

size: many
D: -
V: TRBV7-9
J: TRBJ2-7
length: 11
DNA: TGTGCCAGCAGCCAGCTCCTCGAGCAGTACTTC
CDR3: CASSQLLEQYF

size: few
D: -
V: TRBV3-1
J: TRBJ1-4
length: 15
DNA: TGTGCCAGCAGCCAAGCTTCGGGGGGGAATGAAAAACTGTTTTTT
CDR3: CASSQASGGNEKLFF

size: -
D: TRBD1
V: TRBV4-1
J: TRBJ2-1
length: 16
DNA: TGCGCCAGCAGCCAAGATCAAAGGACAGGGAACAATGAGCAGTTCTTC
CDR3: CASSQDQRTGNNEQFF

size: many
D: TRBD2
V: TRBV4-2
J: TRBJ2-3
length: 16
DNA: TGTGCCAGCAGCCAAGAGGGACTAGCGGGCACAGATACGCAGTATTTT
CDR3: CASSQEGLAGTDTQYF

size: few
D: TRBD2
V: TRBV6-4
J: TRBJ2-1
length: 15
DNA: TGTGCCAGCAGTGAAACTAGCGGGGGGGGTAATGAGCAGTTCTTC
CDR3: CASSETSGGGNEQFF

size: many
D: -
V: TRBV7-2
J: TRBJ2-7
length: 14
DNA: TGTGCCAGCAGCTTAGGCCTGAGCTCCTACGAGCAGTACTTC
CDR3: CASSLGLSSYEQYF

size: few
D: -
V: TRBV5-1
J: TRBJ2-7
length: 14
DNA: TGCGCCAGCAGCTTTTCCAGGAGCTCCTACGAGCAGTACTTC
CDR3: CASSFSRSSYEQYF

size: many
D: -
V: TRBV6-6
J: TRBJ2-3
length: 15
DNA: TGTGCCAGCAGTACTTGGGTTAGTGGCACAGATACGCAGTATTTT
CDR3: CASSTWVSGTDTQYF

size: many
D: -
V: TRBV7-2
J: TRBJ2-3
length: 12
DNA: TGTGCCAGCAGGCCTTACACAGATACGCAGTATTTT
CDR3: CASRPYTDTQYF

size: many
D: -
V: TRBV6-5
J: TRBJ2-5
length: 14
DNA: TGTGCCAGCAGTTACCTCGGGGGGCGAGAGACCCAGTACTTC
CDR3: CASSYLGGRETQYF

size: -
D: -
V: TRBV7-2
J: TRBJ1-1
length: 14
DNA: TGTGCCAGCAGCTCTTACCAAGCGAACACTGAAGCTTTCTTT
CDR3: CASSSYQANTEAFF

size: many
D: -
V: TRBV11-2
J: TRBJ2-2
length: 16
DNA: TGTGCCAGCAGCTTACGACAGGTTGCCCTGGGCGGGGAGCTGTTTTTT
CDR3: CASSLRQVALGGELFF

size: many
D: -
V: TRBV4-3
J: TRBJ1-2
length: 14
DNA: TGCGCCAGCAGCCAAGATAAGGGCGACTATGGCTACACCTTC
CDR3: CASSQDKGDYGYTF

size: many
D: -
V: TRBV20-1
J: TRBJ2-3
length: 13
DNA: TGCAGTGCTAGAGTCCCGGGGACAGATACGCAGTATTTT
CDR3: CSARVPGTDTQYF

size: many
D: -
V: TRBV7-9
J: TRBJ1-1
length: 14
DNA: TGTGCCAGCAGCTGGGGGGACACAAACACTGAAGCTTTCTTT
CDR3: CASSWGDTNTEAFF

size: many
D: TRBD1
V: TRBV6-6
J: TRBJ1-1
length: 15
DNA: TGTGCCAGCAGTTACTCCGGGACAGCTAACACTGAAGCTTTCTTT
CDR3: CASSYSGTANTEAFF

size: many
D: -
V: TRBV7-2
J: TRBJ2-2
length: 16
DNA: TGTGCCACTACGGAACGATGGAGCCCGGGTACCGGGGAGCTGTTTTTT
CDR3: CATTERWSPGTGELFF

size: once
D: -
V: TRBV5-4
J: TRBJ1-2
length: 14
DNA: TGTGCCAGCAGCTCAGACAGGAGGAACTATGGCTACACCTTC
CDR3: CASSSDRRNYGYTF

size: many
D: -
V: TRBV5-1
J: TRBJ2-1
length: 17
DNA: TGCGCCAGCACCCCCGCGTACGTGGGGACCGCCTACAATGAGCAGTTCTTC
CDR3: CASTPAYVGTAYNEQFF

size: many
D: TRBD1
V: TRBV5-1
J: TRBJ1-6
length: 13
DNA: TGCGCCAGCGGACAGGGGGCCAATTCACCCCTCCACTTT
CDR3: CASGQGANSPLHF

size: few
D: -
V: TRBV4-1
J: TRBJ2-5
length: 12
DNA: TGCGCCAGCAGCCAGACCATGGAGACCCAGTACTTC
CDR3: CASSQTMETQYF

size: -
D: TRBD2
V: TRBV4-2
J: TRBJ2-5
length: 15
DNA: TGTGCCAGCAGCCAAGGGACTAGCGGACCAGAGGCCCAGTACTTC
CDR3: CASSQGTSGPEAQYF

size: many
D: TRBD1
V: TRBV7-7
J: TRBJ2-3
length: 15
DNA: TGTGCCAGCAGCATCGGGACAGGGCAGGCAGATACGCAGTATTTT
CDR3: CASSIGTGQADTQYF

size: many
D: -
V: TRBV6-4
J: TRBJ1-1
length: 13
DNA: TGTGCCAGCAGAAAATGGACGAACACTGAAGCTTTCTTT
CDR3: CASRKWTNTEAFF

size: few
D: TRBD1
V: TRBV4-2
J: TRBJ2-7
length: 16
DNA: TGTGCCAGCAGCCAAGATAGAGGGGGCTCTCTACGAGGGCAGTACTTC
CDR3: CASSQDRGGSLRGQYF

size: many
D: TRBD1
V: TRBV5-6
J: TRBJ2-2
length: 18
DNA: TGTGCCAGCAGCTTGGGCTTCCCGGGACAGGGGAACACCGGGGAGCTGTTTTTT
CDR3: CASSLGFPGQGNTGELFF

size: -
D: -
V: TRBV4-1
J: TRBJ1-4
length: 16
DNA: TGCGCCAGCAGCCAAGATCGAAGAGTGTCTAATGAAAAACTGTTTTTT
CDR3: CASSQDRRVSNEKLFF

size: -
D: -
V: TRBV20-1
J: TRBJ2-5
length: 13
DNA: TGCAGTGCTGGAATAACGGGGCGAGAGACCCAGTACTTC
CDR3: CSAGITGRETQYF